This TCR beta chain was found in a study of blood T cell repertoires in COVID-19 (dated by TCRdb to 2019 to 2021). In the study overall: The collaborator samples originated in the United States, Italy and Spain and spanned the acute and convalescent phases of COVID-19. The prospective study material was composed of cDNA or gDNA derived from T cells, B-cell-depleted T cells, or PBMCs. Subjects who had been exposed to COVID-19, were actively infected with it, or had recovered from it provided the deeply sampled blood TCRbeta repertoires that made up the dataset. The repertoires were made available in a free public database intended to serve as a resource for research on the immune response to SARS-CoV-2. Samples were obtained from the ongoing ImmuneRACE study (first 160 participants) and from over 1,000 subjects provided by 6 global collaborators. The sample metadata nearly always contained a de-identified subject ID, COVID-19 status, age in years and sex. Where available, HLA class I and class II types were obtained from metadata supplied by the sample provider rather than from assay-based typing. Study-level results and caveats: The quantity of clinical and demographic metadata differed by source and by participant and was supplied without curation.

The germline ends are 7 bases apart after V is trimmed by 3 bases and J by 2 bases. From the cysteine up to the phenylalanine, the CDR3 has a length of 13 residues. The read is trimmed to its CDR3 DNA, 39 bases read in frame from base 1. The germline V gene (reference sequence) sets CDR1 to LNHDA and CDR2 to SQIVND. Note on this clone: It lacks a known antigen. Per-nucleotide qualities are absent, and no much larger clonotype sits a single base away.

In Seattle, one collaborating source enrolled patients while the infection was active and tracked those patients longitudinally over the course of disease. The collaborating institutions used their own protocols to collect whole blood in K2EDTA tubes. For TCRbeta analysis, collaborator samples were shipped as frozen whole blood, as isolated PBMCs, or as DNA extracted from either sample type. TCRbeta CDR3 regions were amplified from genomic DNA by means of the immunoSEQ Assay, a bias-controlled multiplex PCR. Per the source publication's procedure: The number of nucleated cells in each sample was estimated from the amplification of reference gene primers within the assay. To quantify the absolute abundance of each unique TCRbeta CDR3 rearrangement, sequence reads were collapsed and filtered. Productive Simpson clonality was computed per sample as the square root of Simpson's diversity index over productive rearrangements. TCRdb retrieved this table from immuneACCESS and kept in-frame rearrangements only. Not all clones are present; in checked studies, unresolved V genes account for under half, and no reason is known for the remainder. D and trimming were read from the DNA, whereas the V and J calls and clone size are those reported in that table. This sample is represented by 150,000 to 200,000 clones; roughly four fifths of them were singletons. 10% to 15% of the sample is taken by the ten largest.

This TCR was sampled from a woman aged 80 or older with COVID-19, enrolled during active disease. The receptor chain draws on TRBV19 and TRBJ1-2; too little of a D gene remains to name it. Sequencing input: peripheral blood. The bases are TGTGCCAGTAGTATGTGGCAGAACTATGGCTACACCTTC. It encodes CASSMWQNYGYTF. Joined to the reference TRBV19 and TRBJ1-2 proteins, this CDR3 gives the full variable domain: DGGITQSPKYLFRKEGQNVTLSCEQNLNHDAMYWYRQDPGQGLRLIYYSQIVNDFQKGDIAEGYSVSREKKESFPLTVTSAQKNPTAFYLCASSMWQNYGYTFGSGTRLTVV.